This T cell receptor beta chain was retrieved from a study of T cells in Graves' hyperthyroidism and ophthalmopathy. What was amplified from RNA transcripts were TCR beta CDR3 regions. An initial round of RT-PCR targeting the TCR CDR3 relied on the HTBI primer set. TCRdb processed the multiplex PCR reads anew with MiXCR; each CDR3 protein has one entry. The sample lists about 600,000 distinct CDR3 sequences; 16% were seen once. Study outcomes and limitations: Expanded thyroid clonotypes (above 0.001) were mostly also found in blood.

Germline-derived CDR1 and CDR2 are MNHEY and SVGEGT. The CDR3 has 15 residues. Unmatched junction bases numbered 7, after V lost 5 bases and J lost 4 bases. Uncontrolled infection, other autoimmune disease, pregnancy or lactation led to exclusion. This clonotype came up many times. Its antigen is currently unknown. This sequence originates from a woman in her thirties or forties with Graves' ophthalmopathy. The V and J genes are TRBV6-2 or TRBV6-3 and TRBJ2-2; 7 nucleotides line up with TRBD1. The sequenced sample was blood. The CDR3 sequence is CASSATGLGTGELFF. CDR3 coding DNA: TGTGCCAGCAGTGCGACAGGGTTGGGCACCGGGGAGCTGTTTTTT.